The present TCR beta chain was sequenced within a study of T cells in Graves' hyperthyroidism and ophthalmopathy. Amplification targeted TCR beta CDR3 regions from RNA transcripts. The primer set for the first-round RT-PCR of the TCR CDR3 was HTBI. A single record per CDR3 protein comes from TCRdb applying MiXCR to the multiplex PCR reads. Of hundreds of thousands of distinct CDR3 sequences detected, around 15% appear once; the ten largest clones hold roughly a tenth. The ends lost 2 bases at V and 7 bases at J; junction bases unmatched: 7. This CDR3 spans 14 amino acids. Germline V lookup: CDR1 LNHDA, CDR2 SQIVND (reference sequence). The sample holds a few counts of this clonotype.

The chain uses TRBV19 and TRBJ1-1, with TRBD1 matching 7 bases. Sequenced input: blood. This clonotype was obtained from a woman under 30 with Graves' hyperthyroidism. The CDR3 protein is CASSIRAGGNEAFF. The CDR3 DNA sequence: TGTGCCAGTAGTATACGGGCAGGGGGGAATGAAGCTTTCTTT.